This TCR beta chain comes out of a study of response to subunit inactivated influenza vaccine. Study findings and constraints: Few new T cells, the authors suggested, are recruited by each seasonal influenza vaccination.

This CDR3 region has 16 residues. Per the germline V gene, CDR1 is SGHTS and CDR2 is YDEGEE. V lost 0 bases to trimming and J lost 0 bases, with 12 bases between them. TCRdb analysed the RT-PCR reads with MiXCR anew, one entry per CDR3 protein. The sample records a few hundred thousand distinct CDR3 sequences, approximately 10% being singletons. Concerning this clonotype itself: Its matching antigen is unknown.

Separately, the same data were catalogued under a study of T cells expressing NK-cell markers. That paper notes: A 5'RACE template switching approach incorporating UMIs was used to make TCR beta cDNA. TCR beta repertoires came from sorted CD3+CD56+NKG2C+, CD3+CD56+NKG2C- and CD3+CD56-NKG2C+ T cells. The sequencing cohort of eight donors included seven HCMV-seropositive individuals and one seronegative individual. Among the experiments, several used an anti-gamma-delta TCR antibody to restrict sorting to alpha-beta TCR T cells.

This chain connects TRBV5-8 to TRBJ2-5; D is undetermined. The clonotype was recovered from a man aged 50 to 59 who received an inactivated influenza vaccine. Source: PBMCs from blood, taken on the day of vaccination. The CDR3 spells CASSLGRISYQETQYF. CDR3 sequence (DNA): TGTGCCAGCAGCTTGGGTCGGATTTCGTACCAAGAGACCCAGTACTTC.